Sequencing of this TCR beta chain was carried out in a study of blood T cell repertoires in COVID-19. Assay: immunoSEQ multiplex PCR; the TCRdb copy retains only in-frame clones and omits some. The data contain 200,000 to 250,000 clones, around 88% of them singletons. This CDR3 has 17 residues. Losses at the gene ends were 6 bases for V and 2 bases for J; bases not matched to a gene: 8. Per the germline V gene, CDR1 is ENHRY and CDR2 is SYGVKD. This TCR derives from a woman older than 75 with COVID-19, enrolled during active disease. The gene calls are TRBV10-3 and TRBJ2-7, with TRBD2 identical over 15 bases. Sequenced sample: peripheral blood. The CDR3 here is CAIRRTSGGASTYEQYF. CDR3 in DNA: TGTGCCATCAGGAGGACTAGCGGGGGGGCCTCGACCTACGAGCAGTACTTC.